The clone carrying this T cell receptor beta chain was seen a single time. In the original processing: Scientists estimated how many nucleated cells there were by amplifying reference gene primers. Libraries were prepared by immunoSEQ multiplex PCR; TCRdb keeps only in-frame clonotypes and omits some of them. That table furnishes V, J and clone size, whereas the DNA furnished D and trimming. The sample has around 91,000 clones, approximately 85% seen once. The sample belongs to a study of blood T cell repertoires in COVID-19. V gave up 10 bases and J gave up 5 bases; unmatched junction bases: 12. The CDR3 has 15 amino acids. The germline V gene has CDR1 ENHRY and CDR2 SYGVKD.

This receptor was identified in a human donor in a cohort sampled during active COVID-19. The source material was peripheral blood. V and J are TRBV10-3 and TRBJ2-1; 9 bases are shared with TRBD1. The CDR3 protein is CATHGPGQGDNEQFF. In DNA, the CDR3 is TGTGCCACCCATGGCCCGGGACAGGGAGACAATGAGCAGTTCTTC.